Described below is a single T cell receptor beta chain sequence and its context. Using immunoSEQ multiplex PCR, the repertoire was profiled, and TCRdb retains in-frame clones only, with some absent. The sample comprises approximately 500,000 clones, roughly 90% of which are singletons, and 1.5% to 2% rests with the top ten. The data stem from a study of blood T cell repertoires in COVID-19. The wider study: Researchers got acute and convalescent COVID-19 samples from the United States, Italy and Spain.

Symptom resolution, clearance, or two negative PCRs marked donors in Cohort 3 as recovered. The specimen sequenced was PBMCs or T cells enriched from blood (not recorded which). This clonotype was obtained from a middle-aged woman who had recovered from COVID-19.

CDR3 sequence: CASNLDRVSYEQYF. As DNA, the CDR3 is TGTGCCAGCAACCTCGACAGGGTATCCTACGAGCAGTACTTC. This chain joins TRBV6-5 and TRBJ2-7; 7 positions agree with TRBD1. Looked up from germline, CDR1 is MNHEY and CDR2 is SVGAGI. V lost 7 bases, J lost 1 base, and 7 bases stayed unmatched. The CDR3 runs to 14 residues.